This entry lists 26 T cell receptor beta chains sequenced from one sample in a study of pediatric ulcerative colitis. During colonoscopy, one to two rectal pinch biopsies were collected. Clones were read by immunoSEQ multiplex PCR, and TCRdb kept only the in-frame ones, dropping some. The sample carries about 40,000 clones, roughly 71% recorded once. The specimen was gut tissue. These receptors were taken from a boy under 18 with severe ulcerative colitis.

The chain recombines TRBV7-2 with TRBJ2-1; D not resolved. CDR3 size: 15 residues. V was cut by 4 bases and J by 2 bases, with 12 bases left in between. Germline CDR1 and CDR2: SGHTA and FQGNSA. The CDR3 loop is CASSSRGVTYNEQFF. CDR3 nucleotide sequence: TGTGCCAGCAGCTCTCGAGGAGTCACCTACAATGAGCAGTTCTTC.

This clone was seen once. The CDR3 region is CASSVYGAGELFF. DNA of the CDR3: TGTGCCAGCAGCGTATACGGGGCCGGGGAGCTGTTTTTT. V is TRBV9 and J is TRBJ2-2, with D tentatively TRBD2 (5 bases). Germline assignment: CDR1 SGDLS and CDR2 YYNGEE. The CDR3 runs 13 residues. Deletions cut 1 base from V and 6 bases from J, with 7 bases between.

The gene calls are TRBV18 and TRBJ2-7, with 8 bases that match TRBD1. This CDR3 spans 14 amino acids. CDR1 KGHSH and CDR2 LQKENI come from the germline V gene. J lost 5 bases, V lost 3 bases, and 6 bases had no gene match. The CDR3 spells CASSPGQGGNEQYF. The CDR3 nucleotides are TGTGCCAGCTCACCCGGACAGGGAGGTAACGAGCAGTACTTC.

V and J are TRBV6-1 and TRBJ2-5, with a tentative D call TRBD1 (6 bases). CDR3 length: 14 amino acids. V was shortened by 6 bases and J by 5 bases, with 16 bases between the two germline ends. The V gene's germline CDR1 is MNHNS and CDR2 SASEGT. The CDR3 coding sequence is TGTGCCAGCAGCGAAATAGGACAGCCGGAGACCCAGTACTTC. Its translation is CASSEIGQPETQYF.

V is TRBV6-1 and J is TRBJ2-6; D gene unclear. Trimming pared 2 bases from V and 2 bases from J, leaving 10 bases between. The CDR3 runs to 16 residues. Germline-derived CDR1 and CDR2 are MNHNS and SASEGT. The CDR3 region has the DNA TGTGCCAGCAGTGAATTCGGATCGACTGGGGCCAACGTCCTGACTTTC. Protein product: CASSEFGSTGANVLTF.

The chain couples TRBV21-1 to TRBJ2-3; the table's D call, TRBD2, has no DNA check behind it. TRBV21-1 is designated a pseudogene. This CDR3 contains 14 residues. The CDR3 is CARGDSPSTDTQYF. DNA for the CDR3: TGTGCCAGGGGGGACTCACCAAGCACAGATACGCAGTATTTT.

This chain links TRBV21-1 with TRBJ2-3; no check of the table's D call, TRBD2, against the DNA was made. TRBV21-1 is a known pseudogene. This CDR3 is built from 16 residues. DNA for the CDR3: TGTGCCAGCAGCAAATTGGGAGTGGGGGGGCAAGATACGCAGTATTTT. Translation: CASSKLGVGGQDTQYF.

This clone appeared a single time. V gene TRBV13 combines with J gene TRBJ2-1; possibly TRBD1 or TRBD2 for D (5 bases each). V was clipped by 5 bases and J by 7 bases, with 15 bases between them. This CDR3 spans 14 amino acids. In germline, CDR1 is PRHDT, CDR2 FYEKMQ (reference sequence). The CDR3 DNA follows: TGTGCCAGCAGCACCCCGGGGCCTCCTAATGAGCAGTTCTTC. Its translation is CASSTPGPPNEQFF.

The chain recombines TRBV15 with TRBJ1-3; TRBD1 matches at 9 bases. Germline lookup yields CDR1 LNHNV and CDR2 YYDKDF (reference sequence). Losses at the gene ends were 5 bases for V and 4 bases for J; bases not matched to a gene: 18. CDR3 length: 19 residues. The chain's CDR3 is CATSYSAILQGAAGNTIYF. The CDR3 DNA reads TGTGCCACCAGCTATTCAGCGATCTTACAGGGGGCAGCGGGAAACACCATATATTTT.

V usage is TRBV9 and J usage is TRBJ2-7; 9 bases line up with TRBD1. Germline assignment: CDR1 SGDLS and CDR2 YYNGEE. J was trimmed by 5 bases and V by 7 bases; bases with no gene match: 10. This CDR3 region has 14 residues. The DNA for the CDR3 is TGTGCCAGCGGAGCCGGGACAGGGCTACACGAGCAGTACTTC. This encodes CASGAGTGLHEQYF.

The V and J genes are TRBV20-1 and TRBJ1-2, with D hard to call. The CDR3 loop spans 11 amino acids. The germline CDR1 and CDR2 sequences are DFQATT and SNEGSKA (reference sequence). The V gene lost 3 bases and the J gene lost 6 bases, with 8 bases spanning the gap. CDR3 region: CSARSGNGYTF. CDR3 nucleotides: TGCAGTGCTAGGTCTGGGAATGGCTACACCTTC.

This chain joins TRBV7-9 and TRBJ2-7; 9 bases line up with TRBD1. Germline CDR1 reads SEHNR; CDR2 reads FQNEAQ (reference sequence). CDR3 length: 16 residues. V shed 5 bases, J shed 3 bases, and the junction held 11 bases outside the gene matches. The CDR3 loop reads CASSPPSETGGYEQYF. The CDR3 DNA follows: TGTGCCAGCAGCCCGCCCTCCGAGACAGGGGGCTACGAGCAGTACTTC.

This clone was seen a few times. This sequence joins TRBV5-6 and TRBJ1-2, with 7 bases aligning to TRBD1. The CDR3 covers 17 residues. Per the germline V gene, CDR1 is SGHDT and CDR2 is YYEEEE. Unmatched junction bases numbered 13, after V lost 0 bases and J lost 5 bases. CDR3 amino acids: CASSLGPSGGGQYGYTF. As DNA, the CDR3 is TGTGCCAGCAGCTTGGGACCCTCTGGAGGGGGCCAATATGGCTACACCTTC.

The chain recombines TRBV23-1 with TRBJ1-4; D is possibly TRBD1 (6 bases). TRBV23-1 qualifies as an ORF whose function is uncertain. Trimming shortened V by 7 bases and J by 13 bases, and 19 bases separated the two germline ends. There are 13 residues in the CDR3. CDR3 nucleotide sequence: TGCGCCAGCAAGGACAGTACTCTGAAAAGACTGTTTTTT. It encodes CASKDSTLKRLFF.

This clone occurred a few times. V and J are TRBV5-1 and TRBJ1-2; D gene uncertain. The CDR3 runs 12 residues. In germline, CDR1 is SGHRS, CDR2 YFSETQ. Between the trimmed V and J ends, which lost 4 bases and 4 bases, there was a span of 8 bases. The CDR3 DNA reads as TGCGCCAGCAGCCTTGATGCCTATGGCTACACCTTC. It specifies CASSLDAYGYTF.

CDR3 coding DNA: TGTGCCACCGAGACTAACCACAATGAGCAGTTCTTC. This gives the protein CATETNHNEQFF. The chain joins TRBV10-3 to TRBJ2-1, with a tentative D call TRBD2 (5 bases). The CDR3 is 12 residues long. Per germline, CDR1 ENHRY and CDR2 SYGVKD. V was trimmed by 10 bases and J by 5 bases, leaving 12 bases between them.

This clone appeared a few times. The CDR3 sequence: CASSLRAGEQETQYF. In DNA, the CDR3 is TGCGCCAGCAGCTTGCGAGCGGGGGAACAAGAGACCCAGTACTTC. The chain is built from TRBV5-1 and TRBJ2-5, with 8 bases matching TRBD2. The CDR3 spans 15 residues. J lost 2 bases, V lost 1 base, and 4 bases had no gene match. Germline V gene sequence: CDR1 SGHRS, CDR2 YFSETQ.

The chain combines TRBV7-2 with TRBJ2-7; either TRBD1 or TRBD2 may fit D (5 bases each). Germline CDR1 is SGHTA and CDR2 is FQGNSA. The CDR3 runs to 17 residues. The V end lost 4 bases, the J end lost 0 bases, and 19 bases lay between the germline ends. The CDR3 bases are TGTGCCAGCAGCTCCAGGGAGTGGGGGACCAGCTCCTACGAGCAGTACTTC. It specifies CASSSREWGTSSYEQYF.

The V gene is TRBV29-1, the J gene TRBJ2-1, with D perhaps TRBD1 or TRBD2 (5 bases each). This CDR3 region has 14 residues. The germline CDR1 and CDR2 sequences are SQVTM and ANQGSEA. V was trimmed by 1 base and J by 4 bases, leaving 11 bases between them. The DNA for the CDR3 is TGCAGCGTTGAAGTACCCGGGACGTACAATGAGCAGTTCTTC. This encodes CSVEVPGTYNEQFF.

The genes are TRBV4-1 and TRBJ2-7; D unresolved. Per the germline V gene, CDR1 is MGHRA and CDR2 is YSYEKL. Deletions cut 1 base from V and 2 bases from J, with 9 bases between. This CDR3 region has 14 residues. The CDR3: CASSQGVRTYEQYF. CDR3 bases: TGCGCCAGCAGCCAAGGGGTCCGCACCTACGAGCAGTACTTC.

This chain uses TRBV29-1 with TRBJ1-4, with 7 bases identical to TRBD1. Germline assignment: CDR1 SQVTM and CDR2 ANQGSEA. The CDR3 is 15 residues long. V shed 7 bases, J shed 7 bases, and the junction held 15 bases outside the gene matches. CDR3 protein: CSGSLSGRGSEKLFF. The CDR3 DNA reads TGCAGCGGGAGTCTTAGTGGCAGGGGGAGTGAAAAACTGTTTTTT. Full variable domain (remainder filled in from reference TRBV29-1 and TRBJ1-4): SAVISQKPSRDICQRGTSLTIQCQVDSQVTMMFWYRQQPGQSLTLIATANQGSEATYESGFVIDKFPISRPNLTFSTLTVSNMSPEDSSIYLCSGSLSGRGSEKLFFGSGTQLSVL.

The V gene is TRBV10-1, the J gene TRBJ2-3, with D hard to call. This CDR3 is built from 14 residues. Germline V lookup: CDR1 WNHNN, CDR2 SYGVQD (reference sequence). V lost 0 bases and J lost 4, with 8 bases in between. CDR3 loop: CASSESGAADTQYF. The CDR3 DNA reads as TGCGCCAGCAGTGAGTCTGGTGCGGCAGATACGCAGTATTTT.

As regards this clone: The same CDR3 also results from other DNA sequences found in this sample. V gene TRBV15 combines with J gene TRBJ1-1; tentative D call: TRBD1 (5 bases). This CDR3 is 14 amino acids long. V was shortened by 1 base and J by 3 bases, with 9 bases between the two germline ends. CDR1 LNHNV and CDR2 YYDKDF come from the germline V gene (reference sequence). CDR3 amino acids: CATSRGLGDTEAFF. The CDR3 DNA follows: TGTGCCACCAGCAGAGGCCTGGGGGACACTGAAGCTTTCTTT.

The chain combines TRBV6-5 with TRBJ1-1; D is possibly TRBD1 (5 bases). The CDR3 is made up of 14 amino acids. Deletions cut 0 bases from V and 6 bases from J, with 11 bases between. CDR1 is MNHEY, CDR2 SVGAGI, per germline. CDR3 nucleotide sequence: TGTGCCAGCAGTTACTCGATGATGACAGCTGAAGCTTTCTTT. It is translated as CASSYSMMTAEAFF.

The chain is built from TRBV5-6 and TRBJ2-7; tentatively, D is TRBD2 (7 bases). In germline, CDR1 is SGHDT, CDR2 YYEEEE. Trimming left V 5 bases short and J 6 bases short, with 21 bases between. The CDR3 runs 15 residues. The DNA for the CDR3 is TGTGCCAGCAGGGGGGAGGGACACCTCGGAAGCGAGCAGTACTTC. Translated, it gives CASRGEGHLGSEQYF. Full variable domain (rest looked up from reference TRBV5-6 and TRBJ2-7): DAGVTQSPTHLIKTRGQQVTLRCSPKSGHDTVSWYQQALGQGPQFIFQYYEEEERQRGNFPDRFSGHQFPNYSSELNVNALLLGDSALYLCASRGEGHLGSEQYFGPGTRLTVT.

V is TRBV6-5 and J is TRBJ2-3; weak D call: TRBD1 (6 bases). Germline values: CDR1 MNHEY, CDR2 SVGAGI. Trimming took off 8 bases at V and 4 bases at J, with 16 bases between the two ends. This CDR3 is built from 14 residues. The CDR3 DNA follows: TGTGCCAGCCGGTCTACCTCAGGGGCAGATACGCAGTATTTT. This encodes CASRSTSGADTQYF.